This is a list of T cell receptor beta chains from one sample in a study of vaccination and CD4 T cells after COVID-19. One entry per CDR3 protein results from TCRdb running MiXCR on the PCR reads. The sample comprises 3,500 to 4,000 distinct CDR3 sequences, less than 20% of which are singletons, and roughly 15% rests with the top ten. For these TCRs, the target antigens are not known. Sequencing was performed on CD4+ T cells from blood, cultured in vitro. These receptors came from a human donor who had recovered from COVID-19. Each CDR3 is given with its conserved first and last residue. D genes are given only for firm matches. Where a row states a size, it is once, few, many or the class of an expanded clone; other rows omit it.

D: .; size: few; V: TRBV4-2; J: TRBJ1-5; DNA: TGTGCCAGCAGCCAAGATGAAGGGACTCAGCCCCAGCATTTT; CDR3: CASSQDEGTQPQHF
D: TRBD2; size: medium-sized; V: TRBV7-3; J: TRBJ2-3; DNA: TGTGCCAGCAGCCCCCCCGGGACTAGCGGGGGGCCAGATACGCAGTATTTT; CDR3: CASSPPGTSGGPDTQYF
D: .; size: few; V: TRBV19; J: TRBJ2-5; DNA: TGTGCCAGTAGTAGGACACCCTTCCTACAAGAGACCCAGTACTTC; CDR3: CASSRTPFLQETQYF
D: .; size: .; V: TRBV18; J: TRBJ1-5; DNA: TGTGCCAGCTCACCCGGGGGTGGCAATCAGCCCCAGCATTTT; CDR3: CASSPGGGNQPQHF
D: TRBD2; size: .; V: TRBV15; J: TRBJ2-3; DNA: TGTGCCACCAGCAGAGGTTTTGGAGCGGGATCAAGCACAGATACGCAGTATTTT; CDR3: CATSRGFGAGSSTDTQYF
D: TRBD2; size: few; V: TRBV4-1; J: TRBJ2-7; DNA: TGCGCCAGCAGCCAAGAAGTCCCTAGCGGGGGGTCTAATACCTACGAGCAGTACTTC; CDR3: CASSQEVPSGGSNTYEQYF
D: TRBD2; size: once; V: TRBV28; J: TRBJ2-5; DNA: TGTGCCAGCAGGCCACTGGCGGGGGGGCTCCAAGAGACCCAGTACTTC; CDR3: CASRPLAGGLQETQYF
D: .; size: few; V: TRBV10-3; J: TRBJ1-1; DNA: TGTGCCATCGGGGCAGGTCTCACTGAAGCTTTCTTT; CDR3: CAIGAGLTEAFF
D: TRBD2; size: medium-sized; V: TRBV7-9; J: TRBJ2-1; DNA: TGTGCCAGCAGCCTAAGCGGGGGGCTAAACAATGAGCAGTTCTTC; CDR3: CASSLSGGLNNEQFF
D: TRBD1; size: .; V: TRBV6-1; J: TRBJ1-6; DNA: TGTGCCAGCAGTAGCCCCCCCGGACAGGGGGCTTATTCACCCCTCCACTTT; CDR3: CASSSPPGQGAYSPLHF
D: TRBD1; size: .; V: TRBV5-4; J: TRBJ2-2; DNA: TGTGCCAGCAGCCCAGGACAGGGTGTAACCGGGGAGCTGTTTTTT; CDR3: CASSPGQGVTGELFF
D: .; size: few; V: TRBV18; J: TRBJ1-5; DNA: TGTGCCAGCTCACCATCGGGTTCCAATCAGCCCCAGCATTTT; CDR3: CASSPSGSNQPQHF
D: TRBD1; size: few; V: TRBV7-3; J: TRBJ2-5; DNA: TGTGCCAGCAGCACCGGACAGGGGACGAAAGAGACCCAGTACTTC; CDR3: CASSTGQGTKETQYF
D: TRBD1; size: medium-sized; V: TRBV6-1; J: TRBJ1-5; DNA: TGTGCCAGCAAGGGGGCTTATCAGCCCCAGCATTTT; CDR3: CASKGAYQPQHF
D: .; size: few; V: TRBV12-3/TRBV12-4; J: TRBJ2-1; DNA: TGTGCCAGCAGTTTAGAGTGGGGGACCTTTCGGTTCTTC; CDR3: CASSLEWGTFRFF
D: .; size: large; V: TRBV18; J: TRBJ2-2; DNA: TGTGCCAGCTCACCACAGGGCAACACCGGGGAGCTGTTTTTT; CDR3: CASSPQGNTGELFF
D: .; size: few; V: TRBV19; J: TRBJ1-6; DNA: TGTGCCAGTAGTATCCCCGGGGGTCGTTCACCCCTCCACTTT; CDR3: CASSIPGGRSPLHF
D: .; size: .; V: TRBV27; J: TRBJ2-5; DNA: TGTGCCAGCACCAGTCGTGCAGGGGACCGCAAGAGAGGGGCCCAGTACTTC; CDR3: CASTSRAGDRKRGAQYF
D: .; size: few; V: TRBV9; J: TRBJ2-3; DNA: TGTGCCAGCAGCGTAGGAGAAGATACGCAGTATTTT; CDR3: CASSVGEDTQYF
D: TRBD1; size: .; V: TRBV12-3/TRBV12-4; J: TRBJ1-1; DNA: TGTGCCAGCAGTCCCCGGGTACTGACAGGGAGAACTGAAGCTTTCTTT; CDR3: CASSPRVLTGRTEAFF
D: .; size: medium-sized; V: TRBV7-9; J: TRBJ2-7; DNA: TGTGCCAGCAGCTTTTCAGGATTCGAGCAGTACTTC; CDR3: CASSFSGFEQYF
D: .; size: few; V: TRBV6-1; J: TRBJ1-5; DNA: TGTGCCAGCAGGCAGGGAGGCGCCCAGCATTTT; CDR3: CASRQGGAQHF
D: .; size: .; V: TRBV9; J: TRBJ2-1; DNA: TGTGCCAGCAGCGTAGCCAGTAGTCGCAGGGCGCGGGACCAGTTCTTC; CDR3: CASSVASSRRARDQFF
D: .; size: medium-sized; V: TRBV7-9; J: TRBJ1-1; DNA: TGTGCCAGCAGCGTTGAGACAGGCACTGAAGCTTTCTTT; CDR3: CASSVETGTEAFF
D: .; size: .; V: TRBV5-4; J: TRBJ2-3; DNA: TGTGCCAGCAGCTTGGGAGAAGGGGGTACGCAGTATTTT; CDR3: CASSLGEGGTQYF
D: .; size: .; V: TRBV19; J: TRBJ2-7; DNA: TGTGCCAGTACCTCGCGGGCCGGAGTCTACTACGAGCAGTACTTC; CDR3: CASTSRAGVYYEQYF
D: TRBD1; size: few; V: TRBV6-5; J: TRBJ1-2; DNA: TGTGCCAGCAGTTTAACAGGGGGCTACGGCTACACCTTC; CDR3: CASSLTGGYGYTF
D: .; size: .; V: TRBV7-2; J: TRBJ2-7; DNA: TGTGCCAGCAGATATACAGACGGAAACTACGAGCAGTACTTC; CDR3: CASRYTDGNYEQYF
D: .; size: .; V: TRBV9; J: TRBJ2-2; DNA: TGTGCCAGCAGCGTAGAGGGCGGTGGCACCGGGGAGCTGTTTTTT; CDR3: CASSVEGGGTGELFF
D: .; size: few; V: TRBV7-2; J: TRBJ1-1; DNA: TGTGCCAGCAGCCAAGCCAGGGGAGTCATGAACACTGAAGCTTTCTTT; CDR3: CASSQARGVMNTEAFF
D: .; size: .; V: TRBV19; J: TRBJ2-1; DNA: TGTGCCAGGGACATCCGCTCCTACAATGAGCAGTTCTTC; CDR3: CARDIRSYNEQFF
D: TRBD1; size: few; V: TRBV4-1; J: TRBJ1-2; DNA: TGCGCCAGCAGCCTTCCTTTGGGACAGGGAACTAACTATGGCTACACCTTC; CDR3: CASSLPLGQGTNYGYTF
D: .; size: medium-sized; V: TRBV12-3/TRBV12-4; J: TRBJ1-2; DNA: TGTGCCAGCAGCTCACAGGGTTTTGGCTACACCTTC; CDR3: CASSSQGFGYTF
D: .; size: .; V: TRBV6-4; J: TRBJ2-7; DNA: TGTGCCAGCAGTGCGGGGGCGGGACTTAGCTCCTACGAGCAGTACTTC; CDR3: CASSAGAGLSSYEQYF
D: .; size: few; V: TRBV7-7; J: TRBJ2-1; DNA: TGTGCTAGCAGCCCTGTGGTAGCGAGCGGTGAGCAGTTCTTC; CDR3: CASSPVVASGEQFF
D: .; size: few; V: TRBV9; J: TRBJ2-3; DNA: TGTGCCAGCAGCGTAGACACAGACAGAGGAGATACGCAGTATTTT; CDR3: CASSVDTDRGDTQYF
D: .; size: .; V: TRBV20-1; J: TRBJ2-3; DNA: TGCAGTGCCCGGGACGGATCCTACACAGATACGCAGTATTTT; CDR3: CSARDGSYTDTQYF
D: .; size: few; V: TRBV25-1; J: TRBJ1-3; DNA: TGTGCCAGCAGTGAAGCACTTCCAGGAAACACCATATATTTT; CDR3: CASSEALPGNTIYF
D: .; size: .; V: TRBV21-1; J: TRBJ2-3; DNA: TGTGCCAGCAGCAAGCGGGGAGCGGGGGCCAGGGGGACGCAGTATTTT; CDR3: CASSKRGAGARGTQYF
D: .; size: medium-sized; V: TRBV20-1; J: TRBJ1-1; DNA: TGCAGTGCTACCTCGGACAGGAACACTGAAGCTTTCTTT; CDR3: CSATSDRNTEAFF
D: TRBD1; size: few; V: TRBV20-1; J: TRBJ1-3; DNA: TGCAGTGCTAGAGGCTCCCAGGGGGAGAGCTCTGGAAACACCATATATTTT; CDR3: CSARGSQGESSGNTIYF
D: .; size: few; V: TRBV2; J: TRBJ1-2; DNA: TGTGCCAGCAGTGAAACGCAGGATAACTATGGCTACACCTTC; CDR3: CASSETQDNYGYTF
D: .; size: few; V: TRBV29-1; J: TRBJ1-1; DNA: TGCAGCACGATTGCAGGGGCGAACACTGAAGCTTTCTTT; CDR3: CSTIAGANTEAFF
D: .; size: large; V: TRBV15; J: TRBJ1-2; DNA: TGTGCCACCAGCAGGGGAGAGGGAATAATGGGCTACACCTTC; CDR3: CATSRGEGIMGYTF
D: .; size: .; V: TRBV11-1; J: TRBJ2-2; DNA: TGTGCCAGCAGCCTAGACAGCCTGACCGCGAACACCGGGGAGCTGTTTTTT; CDR3: CASSLDSLTANTGELFF
D: .; size: .; V: TRBV7-8; J: TRBJ1-1; DNA: TGTGCCAGCAGCTTAGGAATCGGGGTAACCACTGAAGCTTTCTTT; CDR3: CASSLGIGVTTEAFF
D: .; size: .; V: TRBV11-2; J: TRBJ1-2; DNA: TGTGCCAGCAGCTACCTGGGGGGGGGCTACACCTTC; CDR3: CASSYLGGGYTF
D: TRBD1; size: medium-sized; V: TRBV2; J: TRBJ1-1; DNA: TGTGCCAGCAGTGTTGGGACAGGGGGCTGGGCTGAAGCTTTCTTT; CDR3: CASSVGTGGWAEAFF
D: .; size: few; V: TRBV18; J: TRBJ2-5; DNA: TGTGCCAGCTCCCTGACCTTCCAAGAGACCCAGTACTTC; CDR3: CASSLTFQETQYF
D: .; size: .; V: TRBV30; J: TRBJ2-7; DNA: TGTGCCTGGACCCGGGGGTACAACGAGCAGTACTTC; CDR3: CAWTRGYNEQYF
D: TRBD2; size: few; V: TRBV20-1; J: TRBJ2-5; DNA: TGCAGTGCTAGAGGCCTAGCGGGAGAGACCCAGTACTTC; CDR3: CSARGLAGETQYF
D: .; size: few; V: TRBV4-1; J: TRBJ1-4; DNA: TGCGCCAGCACCCCTTCCCGGGGGGCAAATGAAAAACTGTTTTTT; CDR3: CASTPSRGANEKLFF
D: .; size: medium-sized; V: TRBV20-1; J: TRBJ1-1; DNA: TGCAGTGCTCAAGTGAACACTGAAGCTTTCTTT; CDR3: CSAQVNTEAFF
D: .; size: .; V: TRBV30; J: TRBJ2-3; DNA: TGTGCCTGGGGGGGATTAAGCACAGATACGCAGTATTTT; CDR3: CAWGGLSTDTQYF
D: TRBD1; size: .; V: TRBV5-1; J: TRBJ1-2; DNA: TGCGCCAGCGACCCGACAGGGGTGGGTGGCTACACCTTC; CDR3: CASDPTGVGGYTF
D: .; size: medium-sized; V: TRBV7-9; J: TRBJ2-3; DNA: TGTGCCAGCAGCTTGGTAGCGGATACGCAGTATTTT; CDR3: CASSLVADTQYF
D: .; size: few; V: TRBV12-3/TRBV12-4; J: TRBJ2-7; DNA: TGTGCCAGCAGGATTTCTTCGCAGGGGCCGGGAGCGGAGTACTTC; CDR3: CASRISSQGPGAEYF